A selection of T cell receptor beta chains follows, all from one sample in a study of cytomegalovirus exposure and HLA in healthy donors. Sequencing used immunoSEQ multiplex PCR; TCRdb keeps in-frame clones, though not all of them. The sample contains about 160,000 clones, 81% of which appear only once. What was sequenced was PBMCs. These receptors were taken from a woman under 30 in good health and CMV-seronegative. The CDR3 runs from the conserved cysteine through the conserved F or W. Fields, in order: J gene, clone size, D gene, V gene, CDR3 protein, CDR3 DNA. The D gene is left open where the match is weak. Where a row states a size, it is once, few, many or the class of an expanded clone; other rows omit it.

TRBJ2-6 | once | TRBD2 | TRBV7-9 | CASSLGGGGAGANVLTF | TGTGCCAGCAGCTTAGGGGGGGGAGGTGCTGGGGCCAACGTCCTGACTTTC
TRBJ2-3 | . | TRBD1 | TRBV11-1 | CASSGGTGAFTDTQYF | TGTGCCAGCAGCGGCGGGACAGGGGCTTTCACAGATACGCAGTATTTT
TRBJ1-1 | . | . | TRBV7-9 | CASRAGEYTEAFF | TGTGCCAGCAGAGCAGGGGAATACACTGAAGCTTTCTTT
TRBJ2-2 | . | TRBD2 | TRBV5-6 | CASSLLGLAGFGELFF | TGTGCCAGCAGCTTGCTGGGACTAGCGGGATTCGGGGAGCTGTTTTTT
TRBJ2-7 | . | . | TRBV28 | CASEGGYLGQYF | TGTGCCAGCGAGGGGGGGTACCTCGGGCAGTACTTC
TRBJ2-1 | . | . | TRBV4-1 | CASSQVSPLAANNEQFF | TGCGCCAGCAGCCAAGTAAGTCCGCTAGCCGCAAACAATGAGCAGTTCTTC
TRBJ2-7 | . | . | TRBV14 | CASSQDWEVYEQYF | TGTGCCAGCAGCCAAGATTGGGAGGTCTACGAGCAGTACTTC
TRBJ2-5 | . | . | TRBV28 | CASSLSMFQETQYF | TGTGCCAGCAGCCTAAGTATGTTCCAAGAGACCCAGTACTTC
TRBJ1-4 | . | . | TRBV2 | CASSRQDLNEKLFF | TGTGCCAGCAGCCGACAGGACCTTAATGAAAAACTGTTTTTT
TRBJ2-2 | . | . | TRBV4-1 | CASSQVSSMNTGELFF | TGCGCCAGCAGCCAAGTTAGCTCCATGAACACCGGGGAGCTGTTTTTT
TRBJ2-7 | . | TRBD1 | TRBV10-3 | CAISESLGQGKPYEQYF | TGTGCCATCAGTGAGTCTTTGGGACAGGGAAAACCCTACGAGCAGTACTTC
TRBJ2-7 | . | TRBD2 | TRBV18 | CASSPIWAAGAVQYF | TGTGCCAGCTCACCCATTTGGGCAGCGGGAGCAGTGCAGTACTTC
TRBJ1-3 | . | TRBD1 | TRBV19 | CASIPRQGALPDTIYF | TGTGCCAGTATCCCTCGACAGGGAGCACTCCCGGACACCATATATTTT
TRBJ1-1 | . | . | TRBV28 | CASSLGGAWNTEAFF | TGTGCCAGCAGTTTGGGAGGGGCGTGGAACACTGAAGCTTTCTTT
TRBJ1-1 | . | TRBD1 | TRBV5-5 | CASSLRTGGTEAFF | TGTGCCAGCAGCTTGAGGACAGGGGGCACTGAAGCTTTCTTT
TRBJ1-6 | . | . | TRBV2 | CASKVAGASYNSPLHF | TGTGCCAGCAAGGTAGCGGGGGCTTCCTATAATTCACCCCTCCACTTT
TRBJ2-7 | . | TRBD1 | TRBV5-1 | CASSPGTGGLEQYF | TGCGCCAGCAGCCCCGGGACAGGGGGGCTCGAGCAGTACTTC
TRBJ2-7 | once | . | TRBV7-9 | CASSLDTVYEQYF | TGTGCCAGCAGCTTGGACACAGTCTACGAGCAGTACTTC
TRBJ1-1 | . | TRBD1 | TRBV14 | CASSQDGTGPNTEAFF | TGTGCCAGCAGCCAAGATGGGACAGGGCCCAACACTGAAGCTTTCTTT
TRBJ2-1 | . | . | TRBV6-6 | CASSPGVYNEQFF | TGTGCCAGCAGCCCAGGGGTGTACAATGAGCAGTTCTTC
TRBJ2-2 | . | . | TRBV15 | CATSRLTGYTGELFF | TGTGCCACCAGCAGGCTGACCGGGTACACCGGGGAGCTGTTTTTT
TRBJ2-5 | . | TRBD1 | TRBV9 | CASSPSTGARETQYF | TGTGCCAGCAGCCCGAGTACAGGGGCGAGGGAGACCCAGTACTTC
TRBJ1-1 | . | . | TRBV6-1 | CASSLSEGEVPEAFF | TGTGCCAGCAGCCTAAGCGAAGGGGAAGTACCTGAAGCTTTCTTT
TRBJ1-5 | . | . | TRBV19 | CASNPAGVQPQHF | TGTGCCTCAAATCCGGCCGGGGTTCAGCCCCAGCATTTT
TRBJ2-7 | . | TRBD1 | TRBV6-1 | CASSEQGQGLEQYF | TGTGCCAGCAGTGAGCAAGGACAGGGCCTCGAGCAGTACTTC
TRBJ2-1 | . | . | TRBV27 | CASSLSVGEQFF | TGTGCCAGCAGTTTATCGGTCGGGGAGCAGTTCTTC
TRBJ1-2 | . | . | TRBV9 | CASSAIGRKEPNYGYTF | TGTGCCAGCAGCGCCATCGGGAGGAAGGAGCCTAACTATGGCTACACCTTC
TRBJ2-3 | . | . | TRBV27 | CASSLLPGGASDTQYF | TGTGCCAGCAGTTTATTGCCAGGAGGGGCATCAGATACGCAGTATTTT
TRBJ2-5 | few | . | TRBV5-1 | CASSPDSKETQYF | TGCGCCAGCAGCCCGGACTCTAAAGAGACCCAGTACTTC
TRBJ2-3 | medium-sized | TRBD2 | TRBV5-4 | CASTLRTSGGSADTQYF | TGTGCCAGCACCCTCAGAACTAGCGGGGGGAGCGCAGATACGCAGTATTTT
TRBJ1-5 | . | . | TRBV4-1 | CASSQDSGAPYQPQHF | TGCGCCAGCAGCCAAGATTCAGGGGCCCCATACCAGCCCCAGCATTTT
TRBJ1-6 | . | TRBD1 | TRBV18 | CASSPRDRNSPLHF | TGTGCCAGCTCACCCCGGGACAGAAATTCACCCCTCCACTTT
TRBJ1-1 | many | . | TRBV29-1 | CSVGQMNTEAFF | TGCAGCGTCGGACAGATGAACACTGAAGCTTTCTTT
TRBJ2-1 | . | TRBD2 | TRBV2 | CASSDREKASGRSMMDEQFF | TGTGCCAGCAGTGATAGAGAGAAAGCTAGCGGGAGATCCATGATGGATGAGCAGTTCTTC
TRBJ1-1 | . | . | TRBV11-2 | CASSLARWDMNTEAFF | TGTGCCAGCAGCTTAGCCCGGTGGGACATGAACACTGAAGCTTTCTTT
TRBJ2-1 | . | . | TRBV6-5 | CASSSGPTYNEQFF | TGTGCCAGCAGCTCAGGGCCCACCTACAATGAGCAGTTCTTC
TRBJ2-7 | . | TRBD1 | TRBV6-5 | CASSLRTGEDEQYF | TGTGCCAGCAGTCTAAGGACAGGGGAAGACGAGCAGTACTTC
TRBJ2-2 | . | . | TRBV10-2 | CASTQVANTGELFF | TGCGCCAGCACCCAGGTAGCGAACACCGGGGAGCTGTTTTTT
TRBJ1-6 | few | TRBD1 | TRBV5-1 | CASSPDRGDINSPLHF | TGCGCCAGCAGCCCCGACAGGGGGGATATTAATTCACCCCTCCACTTT
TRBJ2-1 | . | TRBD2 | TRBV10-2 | CASRVAGSSYNEQFF | TGCGCCAGCAGAGTAGCGGGAAGCTCCTACAATGAGCAGTTCTTC
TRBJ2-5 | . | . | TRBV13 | CASSSRVGETQYF | TGTGCCAGCAGCTCCAGGGTGGGAGAGACCCAGTACTTC
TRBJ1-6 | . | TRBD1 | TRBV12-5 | CASGLTQGQGQTSPLHF | TGTGCTAGTGGTTTGACGCAGGGACAGGGCCAAACATCACCCCTCCACTTT
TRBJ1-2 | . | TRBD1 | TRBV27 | CASSLIGGTGYGYTF | TGTGCCAGCAGTTTAATCGGTGGGACAGGGTATGGCTACACCTTC
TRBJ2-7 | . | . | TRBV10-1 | CASSESAQRFSYEQYF | TGCGCCAGCAGTGAGTCTGCCCAGCGCTTCTCCTACGAGCAGTACTTC
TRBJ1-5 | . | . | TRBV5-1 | CASSLAPDRSQGAQHF | TGCGCCAGCAGCTTGGCCCCCGACAGATCGCAAGGGGCCCAGCATTTT